These 30 T cell receptor beta chains were sequenced from one sample in a study of T-cell memory formation after mild COVID-19. TCRdb recomputed calls from the 5' RACE reads with MiXCR, one row per CDR3 protein. The table shows around 450,000 distinct CDR3 sequences, with approximately 24% occurring only once. The sample taken for sequencing was PBMCs or a T cell subset sorted from them (not recorded which). The receptors shown here come from an adult woman who had mild COVID-19 (a few samples of this study predate the infection). Cell type and time point are not known.

This sequence joins TRBV29-1 and TRBJ2-3; 8 bases align to TRBD1. The germline gives CDR1 SQVTM, CDR2 ANQGSEA. The CDR3 has 14 residues. V lost 6 bases and J lost 1; bases outside the gene matches: 6. CDR3 coding DNA: TGCAGCGTGGACCAGGGGGCTGGCACAGATACGCAGTATTTT. This encodes CSVDQGAGTDTQYF.

The V call is TRBV25-1, the J call TRBJ2-1, with 7 bases identical to TRBD1. Germline V lookup: CDR1 MGHDK, CDR2 SYGVNS. The CDR3 extends over 17 amino acids. The V gene end was trimmed by 4 bases and the J gene end by 6 bases; junction bases not matched to a gene: 15. The DNA for the CDR3 is TGTGCCAGCAGTGGGGAGAGAACAGGGGTTTCTTTCAATGAGCAGTTCTTC. It yields the protein CASSGERTGVSFNEQFF.

This sequence joins TRBV7-9 and TRBJ2-7, with 8 bases fitting TRBD1. The CDR3 length is 13 residues. The germline V gene encodes CDR1 SEHNR and CDR2 FQNEAQ (reference sequence). The J segment lost 7 bases and the V segment lost 5 bases, leaving 7 bases of the junction unmatched. The CDR3 region is CASSATGGGEQYF. DNA of the CDR3: TGTGCCAGCAGCGCCACAGGGGGTGGTGAGCAGTACTTC.

The chain links TRBV12-3 or TRBV12-4 to TRBJ1-1; D uncertain. The CDR3 has 11 residues. Trimming pared 8 bases from V and 4 bases from J, leaving 8 bases between. Here the CDR3 DNA reads TGTGCCAGCGGACCGAGCACTGAAGCTTTCTTT. Amino acids: CASGPSTEAFF.

This clonotype was recorded a few times. Here the CDR3 DNA reads TGTGCCAGCAAAGGGGGAGTTTTAGAGACCCAGTACTTC. Translation gives CASKGGVLETQYF. The V and J genes are TRBV12-3 or TRBV12-4 and TRBJ2-5; possibly TRBD1 for D (6 bases). This CDR3 is 13 amino acids long. Trimming shortened V by 7 bases and J by 4 bases, and 13 bases separated the two germline ends.

This clonotype appeared a few times. This chain uses TRBV24-1 with TRBJ1-1; D is ambiguous. Trimming took off 5 bases at V and 0 bases at J, with 6 bases between the two ends. The CDR3 has 13 amino acids. Germline assignment: CDR1 KGHDR and CDR2 SFDVKD. CDR3 residues: CATSGHLNTEAFF. The CDR3 nucleotides are TGTGCCACCAGTGGACACTTGAACACTGAAGCTTTCTTT.

This chain links TRBV11-1 with TRBJ1-1; 8 nucleotides match TRBD1. The CDR3 has 14 amino acids. Germline CDR1 and CDR2: SGHAT and FQDESV (reference sequence). V trimming: 4 bases; J trimming: 1 base; junction bases outside the gene matches: 2. This CDR3 is CASSWGTGNTEAFF. The CDR3, as DNA: TGTGCCAGCAGCTGGGGGACAGGGAACACTGAAGCTTTCTTT.

The table lists this clonotype with a few counts. The J gene is TRBJ2-3, the V gene TRBV20-1; D uncertain. The germline V gene encodes CDR1 DFQATT and CDR2 SNEGSKA (reference sequence). The V and J ends lost 0 bases and 6 bases respectively, with 7 bases between them. This CDR3 contains 12 residues. CDR3 sequence (DNA): TGCAGTGCTAGAGATAACAGCGATACGCAGTATTTT. This codes for CSARDNSDTQYF.

In nucleotides, the CDR3 is TGCAGTGCGACTGACAGTGTTACCAATCAGCCCCAGCATTTT. Protein product: CSATDSVTNQPQHF. The chain couples TRBV20-1 to TRBJ1-5, with D possibly being TRBD1 (5 bases). The CDR3 runs to 14 residues. V shed 6 bases and J shed 3 bases, with 15 bases lying between them. Per germline, CDR1 DFQATT and CDR2 SNEGSKA (reference sequence).

J is TRBJ1-1 and V is TRBV5-1; D is undetermined. CDR1 is SGHRS, CDR2 YFSETQ, per germline. This CDR3 region has 13 residues. Trimming shortened V by 7 bases and J by 1 base, and 11 bases separated the two germline ends. CDR3 amino acids: CASEDGWNTEAFF. CDR3 coding DNA: TGCGCCAGCGAAGACGGGTGGAACACTGAAGCTTTCTTT.

This clonotype has just a few counts. This chain uses TRBV27 with TRBJ2-1, with 7 bases that match TRBD2. This CDR3 comprises 18 residues. Germline V gene lookup returns CDR1 MNHEY and CDR2 SMNVEV (reference sequence). V shed 2 bases, J shed 9 bases, and the junction held 19 bases outside the gene matches. The DNA for the CDR3 is TGTGCCAGCAGTTTAACCCCTTGGGGAGGGGCCACTCGGGGTGAGCAGTTCTTC. The encoded protein is CASSLTPWGGATRGEQFF.

This clonotype was seen only a few times. The chain carries TRBV10-3 and TRBJ2-7, with 9 bases fitting TRBD1. Germline CDR1 is ENHRY and CDR2 is SYGVKD. The length of the CDR3 is 14 residues. The junction had 5 bases not matched to a gene; V was cut back by 5 bases and J by 3 bases. The CDR3 loop reads CAISQGGQGYEQYF. CDR3 DNA: TGTGCCATCAGTCAGGGGGGACAGGGCTACGAGCAGTACTTC.

The chain employs TRBV29-1 and TRBJ1-2; D is uncertain. V lost 1 base, J lost 8 bases, and 8 bases lay in between. The V gene's germline CDR1 is SQVTM and CDR2 ANQGSEA. CDR3 length equals 11 residues. The CDR3 loop reads CSVEAGNGYTF. DNA for the CDR3: TGCAGCGTTGAAGCGGGGAACGGCTACACCTTC. Full variable domain (remainder filled in from reference TRBV29-1 and TRBJ1-2): SAVISQKPSRDICQRGTSLTIQCQVDSQVTMMFWYRQQPGQSLTLIATANQGSEATYESGFVIDKFPISRPNLTFSTLTVSNMSPEDSSIYLCSVEAGNGYTFGSGTRLTVV.

This clonotype was observed a few times. The CDR3 nucleotides read TGTGCCAGCAGTGAAATCCAGAGCTCACCGATAAATGGCTACACCTTC. Its translation: CASSEIQSSPINGYTF. The chain links TRBV2 to TRBJ1-2; unclear D gene. V lost 2 bases and J lost 6, with 19 bases in between. Germline V gene sequence: CDR1 SNHLY, CDR2 FYNNEI. The CDR3 length is 16 residues.

This clonotype was seen repeatedly, ten times or more. The chain has TRBV20-1 and TRBJ2-1; TRBD2 matches at 15 bases. From germline, CDR1 is DFQATT and CDR2 SNEGSKA (reference sequence). The CDR3 totals 17 residues. With 0 bases clipped from V and 8 bases from J, the junction kept 8 bases outside the gene matches. In DNA, the CDR3 is TGCAGTGCTAGAGATCGCCGGACTAGCGGGAGGGCCGATGAGCAGTTCTTC. It yields the protein CSARDRRTSGRADEQFF.

V usage is TRBV4-3 and J usage is TRBJ2-7; 12 bases line up with TRBD2. V was pared by 5 bases and J by 1 base, with 6 bases of the junction left unmatched. There are 16 residues in the CDR3. Germline V gene lookup returns CDR1 LGHNA and CDR2 YSLEER. The CDR3, as DNA: TGCGCCAGCAGCACCTCGACTAGCGGGAGATCCTACGAGCAGTACTTC. This codes for CASSTSTSGRSYEQYF.

CDR3 DNA: TGTGCCAGCAGCCCGTTCGCGGAGCCCACCGGGGAGCTGTTTTTT. This codes for CASSPFAEPTGELFF. The chain combines TRBV7-2 with TRBJ2-2, with D unresolved. Germline CDR1 reads SGHTA; CDR2 reads FQGNSA. CDR3 size: 15 residues. V was cut by 5 bases and J by 4 bases, with 14 bases left in between.

This rearrangement joins TRBV6-1 to TRBJ1-1; D possibly corresponds to TRBD1 (6 bases). CDR3 length equals 12 residues. V lost 6 bases, J lost 6 bases, and 11 bases lay in between. Germline loops: CDR1 MNHNS, CDR2 SASEGT. CDR3 protein: CASRRQVPEAFF. The CDR3 DNA sequence: TGTGCCAGCAGGCGACAGGTCCCTGAAGCTTTCTTT.

This clonotype appeared a few times. The chain combines TRBV11-2 with TRBJ2-7, with D perhaps matching TRBD2 (6 bases). The CDR3 spans 14 residues. V was cut by 5 bases and J by 2 bases, with 13 bases left in between. Germline V gene lookup returns CDR1 SGHAT and CDR2 FQNNGV. The CDR3 loop is CASSHPAGPYEQYF. CDR3 coding DNA: TGTGCCAGCAGCCACCCCGCGGGACCCTACGAGCAGTACTTC.

This clonotype was seen more than once but under ten times. In nucleotides, the CDR3 is TGCAGTGCTAGGAGACCGGGACGCCCAGACACCGGGGAGCTGTTTTTT. Residues: CSARRPGRPDTGELFF. This sequence joins TRBV20-1 and TRBJ2-2; D is tentatively TRBD1 or TRBD2 (5 bases each). Trimming removed 3 bases from V and 3 bases from J, with 17 bases in between. The CDR3 runs 16 residues. Germline V lookup: CDR1 DFQATT, CDR2 SNEGSKA (reference sequence).

The rearrangement joins TRBV7-8 to TRBJ2-3; 11 bases line up with TRBD2. The CDR3 covers 18 residues. V lost 2 bases, J lost 9 bases, and 16 bases stayed unmatched. CDR1 SGHVS and CDR2 FQNEAQ come from the germline V gene. CDR3 region: CASSLKSLAGGLGETQYF. CDR3 nucleotide sequence: TGTGCCAGCAGCTTAAAGTCGCTAGCGGGGGGCCTGGGGGAGACGCAGTATTTT. Variable domain in full (rest from reference TRBV7-8 and TRBJ2-3): GAGVSQSPRYKVAKRGQDVALRCDPISGHVSLFWYQQALGQGPEFLTYFQNEAQLDKSGLPSDRFFAERPEGSVSTLKIQRTQQEDSAVYLCASSLKSLAGGLGETQYFGPGTRLTVL.

This clonotype has only a few counts. The J gene is TRBJ2-1, the V gene TRBV12-3 or TRBV12-4; 10 bases fit TRBD2. The V gene end was trimmed by 2 bases and the J gene end by 9 bases; junction bases not matched to a gene: 7. This CDR3 has 15 amino acids. CDR3 sequence: CASSLKRGGYGEQFF. The DNA of the CDR3 is TGTGCCAGCAGTTTAAAGCGGGGGGGGTACGGTGAGCAGTTCTTC.

This clonotype was observed a few times. The chain recombines TRBV4-2 with TRBJ1-2; D ambiguous. Germline assignment: CDR1 LGHNA and CDR2 YNFKEQ. The CDR3 runs 13 residues. V lost 0 bases and J lost 4, with 6 bases in between. CDR3 DNA sequence: TGTGCCAGCAGCCAAGAGAACGGCTATGGCTACACCTTC. Translation gives CASSQENGYGYTF.

The chain employs TRBV4-1 and TRBJ1-4; D possibly corresponds to TRBD1 (6 bases). CDR3 length equals 13 residues. Trimming took 5 bases from V and 8 from J, leaving 12 bases between them. Germline values: CDR1 MGHRA, CDR2 YSYEKL. The chain's CDR3 is CASSSRQAEKLFF. For the CDR3, the DNA is TGCGCCAGCAGCTCGAGACAGGCAGAAAAACTGTTTTTT.

The gene calls are TRBV5-1 and TRBJ1-5; no clear D. Deletions cut 0 bases from V and 5 bases from J, with 9 bases between. CDR1 and CDR2 (germline): SGHRS, YFSETQ. The CDR3 has 14 residues. CDR3 coding DNA: TGCGCCAGCAGCTTGGGGCAGACCGATCAGCCCCAGCATTTT. Amino acids: CASSLGQTDQPQHF.

This clonotype was seen more than once but under ten times. The chain couples TRBV2 to TRBJ2-1; possible D gene TRBD1, 5 bases. Trimming removed 6 bases from V and 4 bases from J, with 10 bases in between. This CDR3 has 13 amino acids. Looked up from germline, CDR1 is SNHLY and CDR2 is FYNNEI. CDR3 in DNA: TGTGCCAGCAGGGGGCTTGGATACAATGAGCAGTTCTTC. Translated: CASRGLGYNEQFF.

This clonotype has just a few counts. V usage is TRBV27 and J usage is TRBJ1-3; a weak D match, TRBD1 (5 bases). Trimming stripped 2 bases from V and 3 bases from J, with 8 bases between. CDR1 is MNHEY, CDR2 SMNVEV, per germline (reference sequence). The CDR3 length is 14 residues. CDR3 sequence: CASSLRGNGNTIYF. CDR3 DNA: TGTGCCAGCAGTTTAAGGGGAAATGGAAACACCATATATTTT.

This sequence joins TRBV7-3 and TRBJ2-7; D ambiguous. The V end lost 4 bases, the J end lost 4 bases, and 23 bases lay between the germline ends. Germline V gives CDR1 SGHTA, CDR2 FQGTGA. The CDR3 runs to 17 residues. The CDR3 sequence: CASSSYCGTSFGYEQYF. The CDR3 DNA reads TGTGCCAGCAGCTCTTATTGCGGAACATCTTTCGGATACGAGCAGTACTTC.

This clonotype was recorded only once. This chain connects TRBV12-3 or TRBV12-4 to TRBJ1-2, with D uncertain. The CDR3 length is 13 residues. V shed 7 bases and J shed 0 bases, with 9 bases lying between them. The CDR3 here is CASTPQANYGYTF. CDR3 nucleotides: TGTGCCAGCACCCCCCAAGCTAACTATGGCTACACCTTC.

CDR3 loop: CASSVGPDGDGYTF. The CDR3 DNA reads TGTGCCAGCAGCGTAGGACCGGACGGAGATGGCTACACCTTC. The chain joins TRBV9 to TRBJ1-2, with no clear D. Trimming shortened V by 0 bases and J by 6 bases, and 12 bases separated the two germline ends. Germline V gene lookup returns CDR1 SGDLS and CDR2 YYNGEE. The CDR3 is made up of 14 amino acids. Supplemented by reference TRBV9 and TRBJ1-2, the full variable domain reads DSGVTQTPKHLITATGQRVTLRCSPRSGDLSVYWYQQSLDQGLQFLIQYYNGEERAKGNILERFSAQQFPDLHSELNLSSLELGDSALYFCASSVGPDGDGYTFGSGTRLTVV.